The source of this T cell receptor beta chain is a study of T cell responses to AZD1222 COVID-19 vaccine (dated by TCRdb to the early 2020s). A note on the overall study: AZD1222 recipients with second doses at about 4 weeks or about 12 weeks were pooled, because spike-specific TCR depth and breadth did not differ between schedules. A total of 233 trial participants underwent TCR sequencing, of whom 207 had received two doses of AZD1222 and roughly 26 had received two doses of the MenACWY control vaccine. Enrollment into the trials was organized by age into subgroups of 18-55, 56-69 and 70-plus years, and those subgroups contained roughly 150, 30 and 60 TCR-sequenced participants, respectively. The paper as a whole reports these results and caveats: After two AZD1222 doses, spike-specific TCR breadth and depth were significantly higher than at day 0 and than in MenACWY recipients. Participants were mostly white British and included more females than males, and it was suggested by the authors that clonal diversity may have been underestimated. In the small 56-69-year group, the increase in depth fell short of significance, most likely because of low power. The vaccine-associated CD4 TCRs covered the entire spike protein, and the dominant responses fell in regions 160-218 and 743-854. Conclusions about previously exposed vaccinees were limited because only six AZD1222 recipients were SARS-CoV-2 seropositive at baseline. Epitopes outside the regions mutated in the B.1.351 and B.1.1.7 variants were reportedly recognized by nearly half of the unique spike-specific TCRs. Because no day 14 peak-response samples were available, repertoires were characterized only after the peak T cell response.

The time point label on this specimen signifies: baseline before first vaccination. Samples from vaccinated people were obtained from the UK trials COV001 and COV002, which included a single-blind randomized controlled phase 2/3 trial of AZD1222 (ChAdOx1 nCoV-19) in healthy adults. For TCRbeta chain sequencing, PBMC samples from trial participants were taken at day 0 and at day 28 after the second dose. With regard to this clone: This receptor's antigen is unknown. Per-base quality was not reported, and no clone a single base away is much larger than it.

The CDR3 regions of human TCRbeta chains were analyzed by immunosequencing. As for how the authors treated the data: TCRs in the repertoires were compared against a reference library of SARS-CoV-2-specific TCRs that had been generated with the MIRA antigen-specificity platform. Breadth meant the fraction of unique TCRs that were SARS-CoV-2-associated, whereas depth meant the fraction of total T cells that were SARS-CoV-2-associated. Using the MIRA data, each spike-specific TCR was assigned both to the spike region to which the TCR was reactive and to a CD4 or CD8 class. Log10-transformed breadth and depth values were compared by one-way ANOVA with Sidak's multiple comparisons tests. The source is immuneACCESS, and TCRdb retained only in-frame sequences with V and J called. Part of the clones is not carried over; for the studies checked, unresolved V genes explain less than half of this, and the remainder is unexplained. From that table come the V and J calls and clone size; the DNA was used to work out D and trimming. This sample holds just over 60,000 clones; around three quarters were observed only once. Of the sample, around an eighth is held by the ten largest clones.

Measured from the cysteine to the phenylalanine, the CDR3 is 14 residues long. Here the CDR3 DNA is all that survives: 42 bases in frame from base 1. V is pared back by 0 bases and J by 4 bases, with 10 bases lying between the germline termini. Reading the germline V gene (reference sequence) gives CDR1 SGHNT and CDR2 YYREEE. The chain is made from TRBV5-4 and TRBJ2-5; tentative D gene TRBD1, with 6 bases matching. The sequenced sample was peripheral blood, obtained on day 0 of AZD1222 vaccination. The sequence was obtained from an adult in good health. The CDR3 is CASSLEGVRETQYF. In nucleotide form, the sequence is TGTGCCAGCAGCTTGGAGGGGGTGAGAGAGACCCAGTACTTC.